Below are 21 T cell receptor beta chains sequenced from a single sample in a study of Graves' ophthalmopathy and Graves' hyperthyroidism. Transcripts of RNA were the source for amplifying TCR beta CDR3 regions. The first round was an RT-PCR with HTBI primers, and the second round was a multiplex PCR. TCRdb analysed the multiplex PCR reads with MiXCR anew, one entry per CDR3 protein. The table records 500,000 to 600,000 distinct CDR3 sequences, about two fifths of them present only once. Sequenced sample: peripheral blood or thyroid tissue (not recorded which). The receptors were sampled from an adult man with Graves' hyperthyroidism.

This clonotype was found a few times. V gene TRBV20-1 combines with J gene TRBJ2-5; D possibly corresponds to TRBD2 (5 bases). This CDR3 is built from 13 residues. CDR1 is DFQATT, CDR2 SNEGSKA, per germline (reference sequence). Trimming cost V 2 bases and J 5 bases, with 12 bases left between them. The CDR3 DNA is TGCAGTGCTAGAAGCGAGCCGGGGGAGACCCAGTACTTC. Its translation is CSARSEPGETQYF.

This clonotype was detected ten times or more. The chain couples TRBV6-1 to TRBJ1-1, with D unresolved. Germline V CDR1 and CDR2: MNHNS, SASEGT. The CDR3 runs 11 residues. Trimming cost V 10 bases and J 1 base, with 7 bases left between them. The CDR3 sequence: CATRTNTEAFF. CDR3 sequence (DNA): TGTGCCACCCGGACGAACACTGAAGCTTTCTTT.

This chain joins TRBV10-3 and TRBJ1-3; 9 bases fit TRBD1. Germline V gene lookup returns CDR1 ENHRY and CDR2 SYGVKD. The J segment lost 0 bases and the V segment lost 10 bases, leaving 13 bases of the junction unmatched. The CDR3 runs 17 residues. Written as DNA, the CDR3 is TGTGCCAGCATACTCCTTGGGACAGGGATCTCTGGAAACACCATATATTTT. Its translation is CASILLGTGISGNTIYF.

Regarding this clonotype: This clone may be a read error of a much larger clone one base away. The chain employs TRBV7-9 and TRBJ1-1, with D unclear. Germline loops: CDR1 SEHNR, CDR2 FQNEAQ (reference sequence). The CDR3 contains 10 residues. In DNA form, the CDR3 reads TGTGCCAGCAGCGCCACTAAAGCTTTCTTT. This gives the protein CASSATKAFF.

This clonotype has a handful of counts. This CDR3 is missing its conserved last phenylalanine or tryptophan, likely due to a read error. Because the CDR3's place on the DNA is in doubt, the DNA is left out and the CDR3 is given as listed by TCRdb. V and J are TRBV6-5 and TRBJ2-7; the table's D call, TRBD1, has no DNA check behind it. The CDR3 contains 8 residues when both ends are counted. CDR1 is MNHEY and CDR2 is SVGAGI in the germline V gene. The CDR3 loop reads CASSPGST.

This clonotype was found a few times. The V call is TRBV12-3 or TRBV12-4, the J call TRBJ2-1; 14 bases map to TRBD2. The junction had 8 bases not matched to a gene; V was cut back by 6 bases and J by 1 base. This CDR3 contains 18 residues. The CDR3 nucleotides read TGTGCCAGCAGCCAACCGGGACTAGCGGGAGTTTCCTACAATGAGCAGTTCTTC. This encodes CASSQPGLAGVSYNEQFF.

This clonotype was seen repeatedly, ten times or more. The chain carries TRBV19 and TRBJ1-1, with a tentative D call TRBD1 (6 bases). Trimming pared 5 bases from V and 7 bases from J, leaving 11 bases between. The CDR3 is made up of 12 amino acids. Germline assignment: CDR1 LNHDA and CDR2 SQIVND (reference sequence). CDR3 in amino acids: CASSEQGDEAFF. CDR3 coding DNA: TGTGCCAGTAGTGAACAGGGAGATGAAGCTTTCTTT.

This clonotype was counted a few times. This chain connects TRBV6-6 to TRBJ2-5; no clear D. CDR1 is MNHNY, CDR2 SVGAGI, per germline (reference sequence). The CDR3 covers 15 residues. V dropped 0 bases and J dropped 1 base, with 9 bases sitting between them. DNA for the CDR3: TGTGCCAGCAGTTACTCGAAGGCAGTCCAAGAGACCCAGTACTTC. The encoded protein is CASSYSKAVQETQYF.

This clonotype has a handful of counts. V usage is TRBV2 and J usage is TRBJ2-7; a weak D match, TRBD1 (5 bases). Germline CDR1 is SNHLY and CDR2 is FYNNEI. The length of the CDR3 is 17 residues. V was clipped by 0 bases and J by 3 bases, with 18 bases between them. CDR3 DNA sequence: TGTGCCAGCAGTGAAGCGCCAAGAGTAGGGGATCGCTACGAGCAGTACTTC. Encoded protein: CASSEAPRVGDRYEQYF.

About this clonotype: Germline is not matched at one junction end, which may reflect a read error. This chain links TRBV7-2 with TRBJ1-6; TRBD1 is a possible D gene (5 bases). Germline V gene lookup returns CDR1 SGHTA and CDR2 FQGNSA. The CDR3 totals 17 residues. The CDR3: CASSQDSGLNYNSPLHF. The CDR3 DNA is TGCGCCAGCAGCCAAGACTCGGGACTGAACTATAATTCACCCCTCCACTTT.

The chain combines TRBV7-9 with TRBJ2-5; 11 bases are a match to TRBD2. The tail of the sequence fits TRBJ2-1 better, so the J call may be wrong. CDR3 length equals 15 residues. CDR1 is SEHNR, CDR2 FQNEAQ, per germline (reference sequence). The CDR3 bases are TGTGCCAGCAGTGAAAGACTAGCGGGGTCTTCTGAGCAGTTCTTC. It codes for CASSERLAGSSEQFF.

In its sample, this clonotype was seen many times. The CDR3, as DNA: TGTGCCAGCAGTTTCCCCGGGGGGATGAACACTGAAGCTTTCTTT. Its protein is CASSFPGGMNTEAFF. The chain has TRBV2 and TRBJ1-1, with a tentative D call TRBD1 (5 bases). V lost 5 bases and J lost 0, with 13 bases in between. This CDR3 has 15 amino acids. CDR1 SNHLY and CDR2 FYNNEI come from the germline V gene.

This clonotype was observed at least ten times. V and J are TRBV29-1 and TRBJ1-1; D remains ambiguous. Germline V lookup: CDR1 SQVTM, CDR2 ANQGSEA. The ends were cut back, 7 bases at V and 0 bases at J, with 9 bases in the middle. The CDR3 extends over 12 amino acids. CDR3 residues: CSGRRLNTEAFF. The CDR3 region has the DNA TGCAGCGGGAGAAGGCTGAACACTGAAGCTTTCTTT.

The chain joins TRBV2 to TRBJ2-6; D possibly matches TRBD1 or TRBD2 (6 bases each). The V end was cut by 6 bases, the J end by 1 base, with 19 bases between. Germline V CDR1 and CDR2: SNHLY, FYNNEI. CDR3 length equals 18 residues. The CDR3 bases are TGTGCCAGCAGCCTCCCCCGGGGGCGCGGGTCTGGGGCCAACGTCCTGACTTTC. This sequence encodes CASSLPRGRGSGANVLTF.

Many counts were recorded for this clonotype. The J gene is TRBJ1-1, the V gene TRBV6-6, with a tentative D call TRBD1 (5 bases). CDR1 is MNHNY, CDR2 SVGAGI, per germline (reference sequence). The CDR3 has 12 amino acids. Trimming stripped 4 bases from V and 7 bases from J, with 10 bases between. The CDR3 is CASSLPGSEAFF. The DNA for the CDR3 is TGTGCCAGCAGTTTGCCAGGGAGTGAAGCTTTCTTT.

This clonotype was seen at least ten times. V and J are TRBV12-3 or TRBV12-4 and TRBJ1-2; TRBD1 might be the D (5 bases). The CDR3 runs 15 residues. V lost 6 bases and J 2 bases, leaving 16 bases between the germline ends. DNA of the CDR3: TGTGCCAGCAGCCCCTGGGACCGACTAAACTATGGCTACACCTTC. This codes for CASSPWDRLNYGYTF.

Details on this clonotype: Relative to the germline gene, one junction end is altered; a read error may explain this. The rearrangement links TRBV24-1 to TRBJ2-3; D gene uncertain. The germline CDR1 and CDR2 sequences are KGHDR and SFDVKD. CDR3 length equals 13 residues. DNA of the CDR3: TGTGCCGCCAGTGATTCAGGCACAGATACGCAGTATTTT. Protein product: CAASDSGTDTQYF.

This clonotype was found a few times. The chain recombines TRBV12-3 or TRBV12-4 with TRBJ2-2, with 10 bases that match TRBD1. The CDR3 spans 15 residues. J was trimmed by 7 bases and V by 6 bases; bases with no gene match: 8. CDR3 nucleotides: TGTGCCAGCAGAAAACCGACAGGGGGCGGCGGGGAGCTGTTTTTT. Translating it yields CASRKPTGGGGELFF.

Worth noting for this clonotype: Since a much larger clone is just one base distant, this may be a read error. The rearrangement links TRBV5-1 to TRBJ1-1; 9 bases are a match to TRBD1. In germline, CDR1 is SGHRS, CDR2 YFSETQ. This CDR3 has 16 residues. Trimming cost V 4 bases and J 3 bases; bases outside gene matches: 10. CDR3 sequence reads: CASSRTTGGAHTEAFF. DNA for the CDR3: TGCGCCAGCAGCCGAACGACAGGGGGGGCCCACACTGAAGCTTTCTTT.

As concerns this clonotype: A read error may be the cause here, since a much bigger clone is one base away. The CDR3 reads CSARKGVSQPQHF. The CDR3 DNA reads as TGCAGTGCTAGGAAGGGGGTAAGTCAGCCCCAGCATTTT. This chain links TRBV20-1 with TRBJ1-5, with D tentatively TRBD1 (6 bases). CDR3 length: 13 residues. The V end was cut by 3 bases, the J end by 6 bases, with 12 bases between. Germline values: CDR1 DFQATT, CDR2 SNEGSKA (reference sequence).

This chain links TRBV19 with TRBJ1-1; D gene ambiguous. The CDR3 is made up of 15 amino acids. CDR1 is LNHDA, CDR2 SQIVND, per germline (reference sequence). Between the trimmed V and J ends, which lost 1 base and 5 bases, there was a span of 14 bases. The CDR3 sequence is CASSIAVFWKTEAFF. CDR3 nucleotides: TGTGCCAGTAGTATAGCAGTGTTTTGGAAAACTGAAGCTTTCTTT.